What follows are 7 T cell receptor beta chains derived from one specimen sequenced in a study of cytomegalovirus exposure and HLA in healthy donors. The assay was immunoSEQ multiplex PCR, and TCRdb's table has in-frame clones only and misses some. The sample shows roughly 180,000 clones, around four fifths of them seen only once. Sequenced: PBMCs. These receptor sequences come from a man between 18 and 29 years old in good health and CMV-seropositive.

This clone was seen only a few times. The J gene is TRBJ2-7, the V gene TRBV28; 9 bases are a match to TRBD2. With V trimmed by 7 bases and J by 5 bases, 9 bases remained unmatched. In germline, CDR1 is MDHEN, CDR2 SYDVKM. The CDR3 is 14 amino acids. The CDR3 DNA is TGTGCCAGCACCTCGACTAGCGGTGGGCACGAGCAGTACTTC. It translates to CASTSTSGGHEQYF.

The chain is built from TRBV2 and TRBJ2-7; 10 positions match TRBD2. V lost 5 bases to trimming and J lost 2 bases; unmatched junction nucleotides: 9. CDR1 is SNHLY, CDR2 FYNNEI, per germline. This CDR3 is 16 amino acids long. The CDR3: CASSPGTSVTPYEQYF. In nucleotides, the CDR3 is TGTGCCAGCAGTCCCGGGACTAGCGTAACTCCCTACGAGCAGTACTTC.

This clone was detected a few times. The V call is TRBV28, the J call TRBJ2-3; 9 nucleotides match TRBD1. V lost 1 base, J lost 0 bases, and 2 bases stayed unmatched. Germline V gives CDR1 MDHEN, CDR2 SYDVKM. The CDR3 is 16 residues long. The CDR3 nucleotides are TGTGCCAGCAGTTTATCACAGGGGGCAAGCACAGATACGCAGTATTTT. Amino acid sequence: CASSLSQGASTDTQYF.

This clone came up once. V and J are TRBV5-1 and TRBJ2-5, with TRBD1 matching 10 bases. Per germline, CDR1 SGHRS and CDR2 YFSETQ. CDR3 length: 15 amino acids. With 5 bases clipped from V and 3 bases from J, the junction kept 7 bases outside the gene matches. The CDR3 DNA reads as TGCGCCAGCAGTCGAAGGACAGGGGGGGAAGAGACCCAGTACTTC. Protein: CASSRRTGGEETQYF.

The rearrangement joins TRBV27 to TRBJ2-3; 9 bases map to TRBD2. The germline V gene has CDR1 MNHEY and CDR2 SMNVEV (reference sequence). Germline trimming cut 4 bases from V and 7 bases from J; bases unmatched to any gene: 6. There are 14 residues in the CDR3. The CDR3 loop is CASSYSAGGNTQYF. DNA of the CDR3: TGTGCCAGCAGTTATTCAGCGGGAGGAAATACGCAGTATTTT.

The CDR3 spells CASSVVGDGTGELFF. The CDR3 coding sequence is TGTGCCAGCAGCGTAGTAGGGGATGGCACCGGGGAGCTGTTTTTT. The rearrangement uses TRBV9 and TRBJ2-2; D is perhaps TRBD1 (5 bases). This CDR3 comprises 15 residues. Trimming cost V 0 bases and J 4 bases, with 10 bases left between them. Looked up from germline, CDR1 is SGDLS and CDR2 is YYNGEE.

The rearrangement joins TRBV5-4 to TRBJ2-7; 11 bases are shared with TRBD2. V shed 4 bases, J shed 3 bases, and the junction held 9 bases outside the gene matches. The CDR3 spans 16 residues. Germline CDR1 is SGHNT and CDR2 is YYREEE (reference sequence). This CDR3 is CASSPEGGTSGYEQYF. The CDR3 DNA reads TGTGCCAGCAGCCCAGAAGGGGGGACTAGCGGCTACGAGCAGTACTTC.